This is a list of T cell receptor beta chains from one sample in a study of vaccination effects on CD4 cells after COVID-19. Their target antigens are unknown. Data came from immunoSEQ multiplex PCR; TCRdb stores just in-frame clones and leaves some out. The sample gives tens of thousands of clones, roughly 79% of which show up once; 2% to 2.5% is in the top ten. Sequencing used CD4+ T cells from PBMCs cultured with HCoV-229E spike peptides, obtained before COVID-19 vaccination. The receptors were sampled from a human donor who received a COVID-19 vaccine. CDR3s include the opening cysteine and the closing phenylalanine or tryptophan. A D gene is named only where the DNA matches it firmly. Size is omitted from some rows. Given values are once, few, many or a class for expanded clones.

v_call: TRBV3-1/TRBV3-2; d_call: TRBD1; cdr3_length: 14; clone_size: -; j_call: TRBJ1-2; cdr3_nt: TGTGCCAGCAGCCCCCTGAGGAGGGGGCATGGCTACACCTTC; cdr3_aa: CASSPLRRGHGYTF
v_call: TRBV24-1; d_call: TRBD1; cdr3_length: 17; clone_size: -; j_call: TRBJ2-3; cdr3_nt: TGTGCCACCAGTGACCCTACGGGACAGGCCACCACAGATACGCAGTATTTT; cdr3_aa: CATSDPTGQATTDTQYF
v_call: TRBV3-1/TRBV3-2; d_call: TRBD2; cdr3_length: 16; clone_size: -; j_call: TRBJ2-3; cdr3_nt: TGTGCCAGCAGCCGGCGGGCGGGGGGGCGAACAGATACGCAGTATTTT; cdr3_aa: CASSRRAGGRTDTQYF
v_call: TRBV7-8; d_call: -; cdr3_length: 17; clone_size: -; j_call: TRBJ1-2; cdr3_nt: TGTGCCAGCAGCTTAGCGAGAGGGCTGGGAGACACTTATGGCTACACCTTC; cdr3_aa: CASSLARGLGDTYGYTF
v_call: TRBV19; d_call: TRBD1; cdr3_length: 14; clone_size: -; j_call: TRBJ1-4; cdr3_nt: TGTGCCAGTAGGACAGGGGGCTCGGTTGAAAAACTGTTTTTT; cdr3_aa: CASRTGGSVEKLFF
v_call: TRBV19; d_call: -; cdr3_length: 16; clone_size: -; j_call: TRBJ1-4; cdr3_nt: TGTGCCAGTAGTCCTGGAGCGGGGGTCGTTAATGAAAAACTGTTTTTT; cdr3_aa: CASSPGAGVVNEKLFF
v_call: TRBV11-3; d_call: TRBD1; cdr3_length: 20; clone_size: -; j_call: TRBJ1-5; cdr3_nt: TGTGCCAGCAGCTTAGAGAGGGGGGGACAGGAAAGAATTCGCAATCAGCCCCAGCATTTT; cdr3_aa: CASSLERGGQERIRNQPQHF
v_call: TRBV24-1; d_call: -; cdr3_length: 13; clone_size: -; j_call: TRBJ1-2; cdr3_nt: TGTGCCACCAGTGATATGCAGGGTTGGGGCTACACCTTC; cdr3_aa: CATSDMQGWGYTF
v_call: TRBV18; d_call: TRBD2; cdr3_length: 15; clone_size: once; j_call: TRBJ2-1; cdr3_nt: TGTGCCAGCTCACCCCCGGGGGGTCTCTACAATGAGCAGTTCTTC; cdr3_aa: CASSPPGGLYNEQFF
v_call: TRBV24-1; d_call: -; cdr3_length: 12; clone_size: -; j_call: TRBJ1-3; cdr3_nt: TGTGCCACCAGTGATTACAGAAACACCATATATTTT; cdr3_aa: CATSDYRNTIYF
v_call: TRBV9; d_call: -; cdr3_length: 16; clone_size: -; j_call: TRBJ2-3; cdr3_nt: TGTGCCAGCAGCCCAAGGGAGGGGGCTAACACAGATACGCAGTATTTT; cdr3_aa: CASSPREGANTDTQYF
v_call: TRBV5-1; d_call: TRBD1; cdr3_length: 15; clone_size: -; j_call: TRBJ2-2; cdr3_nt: TGCGCCAGCAGCCCAAGGACAGGGGGCACCGGGGAGCTGTTTTTT; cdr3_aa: CASSPRTGGTGELFF
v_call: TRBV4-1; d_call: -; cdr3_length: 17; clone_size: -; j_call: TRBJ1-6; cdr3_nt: TGCGCCAGCAGCCAAGGTCCACGAGAGCCCTATAATTCACCCCTCCACTTT; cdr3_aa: CASSQGPREPYNSPLHF
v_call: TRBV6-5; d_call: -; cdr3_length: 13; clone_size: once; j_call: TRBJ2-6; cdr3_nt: TGTGCCAGCTCGAGTCCTGGGGCCAACGTCCTGACTTTC; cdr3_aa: CASSSPGANVLTF
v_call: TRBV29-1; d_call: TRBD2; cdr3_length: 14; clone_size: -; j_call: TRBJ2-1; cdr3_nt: TGCAGCGCCGCCGGGGGGAACCTGTACAATGAGCAGTTCTTC; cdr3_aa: CSAAGGNLYNEQFF
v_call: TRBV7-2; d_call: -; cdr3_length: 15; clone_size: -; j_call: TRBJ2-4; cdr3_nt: TGTGCCAGCAGCCCCAAGAAAGCGTGGGGGGACATTCAGTACTTC; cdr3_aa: CASSPKKAWGDIQYF